These 25 T cell receptor beta chains came from one sample sequenced in a study of CD8 T cells in ankylosing spondylitis. TCRdb re-called the 5' RACE reads through MiXCR, storing one row per CDR3 protein. Of approximately 100,000 distinct CDR3 sequences in the sample, about 8.5% were seen once. Input material: blood, either unsorted or a sorted T cell fraction (not recorded which). Every receptor here comes from a male donor with ankylosing spondylitis or in good health (not recorded which).

This clonotype was counted many times. The CDR3 sequence: CSVFVKNIQYF. As DNA, the CDR3 is TGCAGCGTTTTTGTCAAAAACATTCAGTACTTC. This chain links TRBV29-1 with TRBJ2-4; D is unclear. This CDR3 comprises 11 residues. Germline CDR1 is SQVTM and CDR2 is ANQGSEA. The V gene lost 5 bases and the J gene lost 3 bases, with 5 bases spanning the gap.

This clonotype was seen ten or more times. The gene calls are TRBV18 and TRBJ1-3; D remains ambiguous. V was trimmed by 0 bases and J by 0 bases, leaving 9 bases between them. The CDR3 totals 16 residues. CDR1 and CDR2 from the germline V gene are KGHSH and LQKENI. In nucleotides, the CDR3 is TGTGCCAGCTCACCACCTTTAACAGACTCTGGAAACACCATATATTTT. This sequence encodes CASSPPLTDSGNTIYF.

This rearrangement joins TRBV27 to TRBJ1-1, with a tentative D call TRBD1 (6 bases). The germline V gene encodes CDR1 MNHEY and CDR2 SMNVEV (reference sequence). Trimming took 5 bases from V and 0 from J, leaving 7 bases between them. The CDR3 sequence is 13 residues long. As DNA, the CDR3 is TGTGCCAGCAGTGGACAGATGAACACTGAAGCTTTCTTT. It translates to CASSGQMNTEAFF.

Ten or more counts support this clonotype. The chain combines TRBV4-3 with TRBJ2-2, with D maybe TRBD2 (7 bases). V lost 0 bases and J lost 3, with 11 bases in between. Germline assignment: CDR1 LGHNA and CDR2 YSLEER. This CDR3 has 16 residues. CDR3 loop: CASSQDSGGDTGELFF. CDR3 bases: TGCGCCAGCAGCCAAGATTCGGGGGGCGACACCGGGGAGCTGTTTTTT.

At least ten counts were recorded for this clonotype. The rearrangement links TRBV5-1 to TRBJ2-1; D is unresolved. V was shortened by 5 bases and J by 3 bases, with 18 bases between the two germline ends. The CDR3 is made up of 16 amino acids. Per the germline V gene, CDR1 is SGHRS and CDR2 is YFSETQ. Here the CDR3 DNA reads TGCGCCAGCAGTCTTGGAGTAGGAGTTAACTACAATGAGCAGTTCTTC. Protein: CASSLGVGVNYNEQFF.

In the case of this clonotype: A read error is possible here, since a much larger clone lies one base away. J is TRBJ2-7 and V is TRBV12-3 or TRBV12-4; no clear D. This CDR3 spans 13 amino acids. In nucleotides, the CDR3 is TGTGTCAGCAGAAAGACCCTCACTCGGGAGCAGTACTTC. Protein product: CVSRKTLTREQYF.

This clonotype was picked up many times. CDR3 sequence: CSAAPGGYLSYEQYF. CDR3 sequence (DNA): TGCAGTGCTGCCCCAGGGGGTTACCTTTCCTACGAGCAGTACTTC. The chain employs TRBV20-1 and TRBJ2-7; TRBD1 aligns across 7 bases. CDR1 and CDR2 (germline): DFQATT, SNEGSKA (reference sequence). This CDR3 has 15 amino acids. V lost 5 bases to trimming and J lost 1 base; unmatched junction nucleotides: 11.

Concerning this clonotype itself: A read error may explain this, as a much larger clone is one base away. V gene TRBV7-8 combines with J gene TRBJ2-5; 7 nucleotides match TRBD1. CDR1 and CDR2 from the germline V gene are SGHVS and FQNEAQ. The CDR3 is 13 amino acids. CDR3 sequence reads: CAGSWDSQETQYF. CDR3 coding DNA: TGTGCCGGCAGCTGGGACAGCCAAGAGACCCAGTACTTC.

This clonotype was seen ten or more times. The chain joins TRBV6-6 to TRBJ1-1; no clear D gene. Germline CDR1 reads MNHNY; CDR2 reads SVGAGI (reference sequence). The V gene lost 7 bases and the J gene lost 1 base, with 10 bases spanning the gap. The CDR3 is 13 amino acids. CDR3 amino acids: CASTLDGNTEAFF. The CDR3 bases are TGTGCCAGCACCCTGGACGGGAACACTGAAGCTTTCTTT.

This clonotype was seen ten or more times. The V and J genes are TRBV4-1 and TRBJ1-2; 10 bases are shared with TRBD1. The CDR3 is 16 residues long. Germline CDR1 is MGHRA and CDR2 is YSYEKL. Trimming cost V 5 bases and J 2 bases; bases outside gene matches: 8. Here the CDR3 reads CASSAGRGQGNYGYTF. The CDR3 coding sequence is TGCGCCAGCAGCGCTGGGAGGGGACAGGGGAACTATGGCTACACCTTC.

The table lists this clonotype with many counts. The chain joins TRBV4-3 to TRBJ2-1; possible D gene TRBD2, 5 bases. Deletions cut 1 base from V and 4 bases from J, with 14 bases between. The CDR3 is made up of 16 amino acids. Germline loops: CDR1 LGHNA, CDR2 YSLEER. The CDR3 DNA follows: TGCGCCAGCAGCCAAGGTCGACGGGGAGATTACAATGAGCAGTTCTTC. Its translation is CASSQGRRGDYNEQFF.

This clonotype was observed at least ten times. The rearrangement uses TRBV4-2 and TRBJ2-1; 12 nucleotides line up with TRBD2. The CDR3 runs to 14 residues. V shed 3 bases, J shed 8 bases, and the junction held 2 bases outside the gene matches. CDR1 LGHNA and CDR2 YNFKEQ come from the germline V gene. The CDR3 here is CASSHRLAGDEQFF. CDR3 in DNA: TGTGCCAGCAGCCACAGACTAGCGGGGGATGAGCAGTTCTTC.

V gene TRBV19 combines with J gene TRBJ1-5; D uncertain. The CDR3 is 15 amino acids. The germline V and J ends were trimmed by 3 bases and 8 bases, with 17 bases remaining between them. Germline values: CDR1 LNHDA, CDR2 SQIVND (reference sequence). The CDR3 spells CASSMDGLGIKPQHF. As DNA, the CDR3 is TGTGCCAGTAGTATGGATGGTCTGGGTATCAAGCCCCAGCATTTT.

There are many counts of this clonotype. V is TRBV29-1 and J is TRBJ2-7; D is perhaps TRBD1 (6 bases). The V and J ends lost 2 bases and 3 bases respectively, with 14 bases between them. Germline-derived CDR1 and CDR2 are SQVTM and ANQGSEA. This CDR3 has 14 amino acids. The CDR3 DNA reads as TGCAGCGTTGAAACACGGGACAACCACTACGAGCAGTACTTC. It is translated as CSVETRDNHYEQYF.

There are many counts of this clonotype. V and J are TRBV11-3 and TRBJ2-2; 7 positions match TRBD1. Trimming took 5 bases from V and 4 from J; bases not matched to a gene: 1. Germline CDR1 SGHNT, CDR2 YENEEA. There are 13 residues in the CDR3. CDR3 loop: CASSHRGTGELFF. CDR3 sequence (DNA): TGTGCCAGCAGCCACAGGGGCACCGGGGAGCTGTTTTTT.

This clonotype was picked up many times. This sequence joins TRBV12-3 or TRBV12-4 and TRBJ2-1, with 11 bases fitting TRBD2. The J segment lost 8 bases and the V segment lost 5 bases, leaving 8 bases of the junction unmatched. This CDR3 region has 15 residues. The CDR3 DNA follows: TGTGCCAGCAGTCCTAGCGGGAGGTCACGGGATGAGCAGTTCTTC. This gives the protein CASSPSGRSRDEQFF.

This clonotype was seen ten or more times. In nucleotides, the CDR3 is TGCAGTGCTACCCCGGGACTAGTAAGCGGCACAGATACGCAGTATTTT. It translates to CSATPGLVSGTDTQYF. The V gene is TRBV20-1, the J gene TRBJ2-3; 8 bases are a match to TRBD2. The CDR3 has 16 amino acids. The junction had 10 bases not matched to a gene; V was cut back by 4 bases and J by 1 base. Germline V lookup: CDR1 DFQATT, CDR2 SNEGSKA (reference sequence).

There are many counts of this clonotype. The chain has TRBV9 and TRBJ1-4, with D unclear. Trimming shortened V by 0 bases and J by 12 bases, and 12 bases separated the two germline ends. The V gene's germline CDR1 is SGDLS and CDR2 YYNGEE. The CDR3 is 13 residues long. The CDR3 reads CASSVGAGRQLFF. The DNA of the CDR3 is TGTGCCAGCAGCGTAGGGGCGGGGAGGCAACTGTTTTTT.

V and J are TRBV29-1 and TRBJ1-2; D gene ambiguous. The CDR3 contains 12 residues. Trimming removed 5 bases at V and 5 bases at J, with 12 bases between. Germline CDR1 SQVTM, CDR2 ANQGSEA. The CDR3 sequence: CSVFRRPYGYTF. In nucleotides, the CDR3 is TGCAGCGTTTTTAGACGGCCATATGGCTACACCTTC.

CDR3 residues: CASSLTEEKLFF. The CDR3 nucleotides are TGTGCCAGCAGTTTAACTGAGGAAAAACTGTTTTTT. The chain is built from TRBV12-3 or TRBV12-4 and TRBJ1-4; D is unclear. This CDR3 comprises 12 residues. Trimming left V 2 bases short and J 8 bases short, with 6 bases between.

About this clonotype: At one end the junction does not follow the germline gene, possibly because of a read error. The chain links TRBV7-2 to TRBJ2-7; D remains ambiguous. The CDR3 consists of 14 residues. In germline, CDR1 is SGHTA, CDR2 FQGNSA. This CDR3 is CVSSLGLRTYEQYF. The DNA for the CDR3 is TGTGTCAGCAGCTTAGGTCTCAGAACCTACGAGCAGTACTTC.

In its sample, this clonotype was seen a few times. The CDR3 nucleotides are TGTGCCAGCAGAAAAGTGGACTGGGTCTACGAGCAGTACTTC. It yields the protein CASRKVDWVYEQYF. This sequence joins TRBV7-2 and TRBJ2-7; TRBD2 is a possible D gene (5 bases). The germline gives CDR1 SGHTA, CDR2 FQGNSA. V was cut by 6 bases and J by 3 bases, with 15 bases left in between. This CDR3 spans 14 amino acids.

The chain combines TRBV6-2 or TRBV6-3 with TRBJ2-1; D gene uncertain. The CDR3 spans 16 residues. Germline V CDR1 and CDR2: MNHEY, SVGEGT. V lost 3 bases and J 0 bases, leaving 12 bases between the germline ends. The CDR3 spells CASSYVPGVSYNEQFF. CDR3 nucleotide sequence: TGTGCCAGCAGTTATGTGCCAGGCGTCTCCTACAATGAGCAGTTCTTC.

The genes are TRBV6-5 and TRBJ1-3; weak D call: TRBD1 (6 bases). The CDR3 is made up of 13 amino acids. V lost 7 bases to trimming and J lost 2 bases, with 9 bases between them. Germline assignment: CDR1 MNHEY and CDR2 SVGAGI. CDR3 DNA: TGTGCCAGCACTTGGGGGCCTGGAAACACCATATATTTT. Its translation is CASTWGPGNTIYF.

This clonotype was picked up a small number of times. J is TRBJ2-7 and V is TRBV29-1, with D possibly matching TRBD1 (7 bases). CDR1 is SQVTM and CDR2 is ANQGSEA in the germline V gene. The CDR3 sequence is 13 residues long. V lost 3 bases to trimming and J lost 6 bases, with 15 bases between them. CDR3 DNA: TGCAGCGTTGATTCCCTGCAGGGGGGCGAGCAGTACTTC. Translation gives CSVDSLQGGEQYF.